This T cell receptor beta chain stems from a study of T cell responses to AZD1222 COVID-19 vaccine. V gave up 2 bases and J gave up 6 bases, with 11 bases separating them. The CDR3 has 15 residues. Germline CDR1 is SNHLY and CDR2 is FYNNEI. General study results and limits: Across the whole spike, CD4 TCRs peaked at regions 160-218 and 743-854.

About this clone itself: Its antigen remains unidentified.

Libraries were prepared by immunoSEQ multiplex PCR; TCRdb keeps only in-frame clonotypes and omits some of them. The data hold 55,000 to 75,000 clones, with 60% to 85% observed a single time. The sample consisted of peripheral blood, taken on day 0 of MenACWY control vaccination. The genes are TRBV2 and TRBJ1-6, with D unresolved. The TCR sequence derives from an adult in good health. CDR3 coding DNA: TGTGCCAGCAGTGAAAGGCAGCCTCTTAATTCACCCCTCCACTTT. It specifies CASSERQPLNSPLHF.